The rows below give T cell receptor beta chains drawn from one sample of a study of T cell responses to AZD1222 COVID-19 vaccine. Generated by immunoSEQ multiplex PCR, the TCRdb table keeps only in-frame clones and is missing some. The table lists around 190,000 clones, 80% to 90% of them singletons. The sample in question was peripheral blood, obtained on day 0 of AZD1222 vaccination. These receptor sequences come from an adult in good health. Each CDR3 is given with its conserved first and last residue. D genes are given only for firm matches. Only some rows state a clone size, as once, few, many or a class for expanded clones.

v_call	d_call	clone_size	j_call	cdr3_aa	cdr3_nt
TRBV30	NA	NA	TRBJ1-5	CAWKLPPVDQPQHF	TGTGCCTGGAAACTCCCACCCGTAGATCAGCCCCAGCATTTT
TRBV14	NA	NA	TRBJ1-4	CASSPEFGYTNEKLFF	TGTGCCAGCAGCCCCGAATTTGGGTATACTAATGAAAAACTGTTTTTT
TRBV12-3/TRBV12-4	NA	NA	TRBJ2-2	CASSLPASPGLFF	TGTGCCAGCAGTTTACCCGCTAGCCCTGGGCTGTTTTTT
TRBV11-2	NA	NA	TRBJ2-7	CASSLLGGGYYEQYF	TGTGCCAGCAGCTTATTGGGAGGTGGGTACTACGAGCAGTACTTC
TRBV28	NA	NA	TRBJ1-1	CASTLIDSLGTEAFF	TGTGCCAGCACCCTCATCGACTCCTTGGGGACTGAAGCTTTCTTT
TRBV14	NA	NA	TRBJ1-2	CASSPWPSPVMYYGYTF	TGTGCCAGCAGCCCATGGCCATCTCCTGTTATGTACTATGGCTACACCTTC
TRBV19	NA	NA	TRBJ1-1	CASRQFMNTEAFF	TGTGCCAGTCGACAGTTCATGAACACTGAAGCTTTCTTT
TRBV6-5	NA	once	TRBJ1-4	CASSYAVATNEKLFF	TGTGCCAGCAGTTACGCGGTTGCAACTAATGAAAAACTGTTTTTT
TRBV6-5	NA	once	TRBJ2-5	CASRLQKYQETQYF	TGTGCCAGCAGGCTACAGAAGTACCAAGAGACCCAGTACTTC
TRBV13	NA	NA	TRBJ2-5	CASTLRGQETQYF	TGTGCCAGCACTCTAAGGGGGCAAGAGACCCAGTACTTC
TRBV29-1	NA	NA	TRBJ1-2	CSVEEQQESLYGYTF	TGCAGCGTTGAAGAGCAACAGGAGTCTCTCTATGGCTACACCTTC
TRBV19	TRBD2	NA	TRBJ2-1	CASSPPSGGALHEQFF	TGTGCCAGTAGTCCCCCTAGCGGAGGGGCGTTGCATGAGCAGTTCTTC
TRBV10-3	NA	NA	TRBJ2-2	CAISLGVETGELFF	TGTGCCATCAGTCTGGGGGTTGAAACCGGGGAGCTGTTTTTT
TRBV6-2/TRBV6-3	NA	once	TRBJ1-1	CASSYSGRTTEAFF	TGTGCCAGCAGTTACTCGGGCAGGACGACTGAAGCTTTCTTT